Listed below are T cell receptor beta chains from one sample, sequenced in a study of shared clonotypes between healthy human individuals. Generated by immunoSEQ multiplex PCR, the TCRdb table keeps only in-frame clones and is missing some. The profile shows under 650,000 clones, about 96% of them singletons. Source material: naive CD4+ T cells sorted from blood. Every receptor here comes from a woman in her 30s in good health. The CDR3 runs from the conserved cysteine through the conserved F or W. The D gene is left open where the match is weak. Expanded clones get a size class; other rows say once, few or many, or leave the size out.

DNA: TGTGCCAGCAGGGACAGGGGGCTGGCCACTGAAGCTTTCTTT; CDR3: CASRDRGLATEAFF; V: TRBV28; size: .; J: TRBJ1-1; D: TRBD1
DNA: TGTGCCAGCAGCTTAATTTTGGGGAACACTGAAGCTTTCTTT; CDR3: CASSLILGNTEAFF; V: TRBV7-2; size: .; J: TRBJ1-1; D: .
DNA: TGCGCCAGCAGCCAAGAGGAGGACCACTTTCCCTCCTACGAGCAGTACTTC; CDR3: CASSQEEDHFPSYEQYF; V: TRBV4-1; size: .; J: TRBJ2-7; D: .
DNA: TGTGCCACCCTCGTAGCGGGAGGGGCCTACGAGCAGTACTTC; CDR3: CATLVAGGAYEQYF; V: TRBV11-3; size: .; J: TRBJ2-7; D: TRBD2
DNA: TGCGCCAGCACCGGACAGCCGGGGACTGAAGCTTTCTTT; CDR3: CASTGQPGTEAFF; V: TRBV5-1; size: .; J: TRBJ1-1; D: .
DNA: TGTGCCAGCTCACCACGGCGGGAGTCAGGCAATGAGCAGTTCTTC; CDR3: CASSPRRESGNEQFF; V: TRBV18; size: .; J: TRBJ2-1; D: TRBD2
DNA: TGCGCCAGCAGCTTGGAGGATGAGCAGTACTTC; CDR3: CASSLEDEQYF; V: TRBV5-1; size: .; J: TRBJ2-5; D: .
DNA: TGTGCCAGCAGCCCTAATCAAGCCGGGTTGGAGACCCAGTACTTC; CDR3: CASSPNQAGLETQYF; V: TRBV7-2; size: .; J: TRBJ2-5; D: .
DNA: TGTGCCAGTAGTTTGACAGGAGCTAACACCGGGGAGCTGTTTTTT; CDR3: CASSLTGANTGELFF; V: TRBV19; size: .; J: TRBJ2-2; D: .
DNA: TGTGCCAGCAGCATCTCCAGGGAAAATGAGCAGTTCTTC; CDR3: CASSISRENEQFF; V: TRBV7-3; size: .; J: TRBJ2-1; D: .
DNA: TGCGCCAGCAGTTCGACCGGGTCCGGCTATGGCTACACCTTC; CDR3: CASSSTGSGYGYTF; V: TRBV5-1; size: .; J: TRBJ1-2; D: .
DNA: TGTGCCAGCTCCGGGACGGGGACTAATGAAAAACTGTTTTTT; CDR3: CASSGTGTNEKLFF; V: TRBV18; size: .; J: TRBJ1-4; D: .
DNA: TGTGCCAGTAGTAAGACAGACCAGGGCCCCGGGGAGCTGTTTTTT; CDR3: CASSKTDQGPGELFF; V: TRBV19; size: .; J: TRBJ2-2; D: .
DNA: TGTGCCAGCAGCCAAGGTCCATCTGGGGGACCTCAAGAGACCCAGTACTTC; CDR3: CASSQGPSGGPQETQYF; V: TRBV7-2; size: .; J: TRBJ2-5; D: .
DNA: TGTGCCAGCAGAGAAAAGGGACAGGGTCGATCTGAAGCTTTCTTT; CDR3: CASREKGQGRSEAFF; V: TRBV6-4; size: .; J: TRBJ1-1; D: TRBD1
DNA: TGCGCCAGCAGCTTGTCGTGGGAGGGCCTTGACGAGCAGTACTTC; CDR3: CASSLSWEGLDEQYF; V: TRBV5-1; size: .; J: TRBJ2-7; D: TRBD2
DNA: TGTGCCAGCAGTGGGGCGGGTGGTGCCAACTATGGCTACACCTTC; CDR3: CASSGAGGANYGYTF; V: TRBV6-1; size: few; J: TRBJ1-2; D: .
DNA: TGTGCCAGTAGTCCGCGGACAGGGAGGGAAGAGACCCAGTACTTC; CDR3: CASSPRTGREETQYF; V: TRBV19; size: .; J: TRBJ2-5; D: .
DNA: TGTGCCAGCAGGGTTACCCCAGGGAAAAGGCCGTACTTC; CDR3: CASRVTPGKRPYF; V: TRBV2; size: .; J: TRBJ2-7; D: .
DNA: TGTGCCAGCAGTTTCGGAGGGGACCCCTACAATGAGCAGTTCTTC; CDR3: CASSFGGDPYNEQFF; V: TRBV27; size: .; J: TRBJ2-1; D: .
DNA: TGTGCCAGTGGTTGGGATACGCAGTATTTT; CDR3: CASGWDTQYF; V: TRBV28; size: .; J: TRBJ2-3; D: .
DNA: TGTGCCAGCAGGCCAGGGGTCGGCAACACTGAAGCTTTCTTT; CDR3: CASRPGVGNTEAFF; V: TRBV11-3; size: .; J: TRBJ1-1; D: .
DNA: TGTGCCAGTAGTCCCCTGAGTCAGCCCCAGCATTTT; CDR3: CASSPLSQPQHF; V: TRBV19; size: .; J: TRBJ1-5; D: .
DNA: TGTGCCATCTCCGAAAGGTGGAGCACCCAGCATTTT; CDR3: CAISERWSTQHF; V: TRBV28; size: few; J: TRBJ1-5; D: .
DNA: TGTGCCAGCAGTTTTGGGGTTAGCTCCTATAATTCACCCCTCCACTTT; CDR3: CASSFGVSSYNSPLHF; V: TRBV28; size: .; J: TRBJ1-6; D: .
DNA: TGCGCCAGCAGCTCCGCGGACAGCTCTGGGGCCAACGTCCTGACTTTC; CDR3: CASSSADSSGANVLTF; V: TRBV5-1; size: .; J: TRBJ2-6; D: .
DNA: TGTGCCAGCTCAACGAATAGCGGGGGGAGCTCCTACGAGCAGTACTTC; CDR3: CASSTNSGGSSYEQYF; V: TRBV18; size: .; J: TRBJ2-7; D: TRBD2
DNA: TGTGCCAGCAGCCCCCGGGGACTAGCGGGAGGGCCCTACAATGAGCAGTTCTTC; CDR3: CASSPRGLAGGPYNEQFF; V: TRBV7-8; size: .; J: TRBJ2-1; D: TRBD2
DNA: TGTGCCAGCTCACTCGGGACAGGGGGAAATGGAAACACCATATATTTT; CDR3: CASSLGTGGNGNTIYF; V: TRBV18; size: .; J: TRBJ1-3; D: TRBD1
DNA: TGTGCCAGCAGTTACTCTCGGGGTATTAATCACGAGCAGTACTTC; CDR3: CASSYSRGINHEQYF; V: TRBV6-6; size: .; J: TRBJ2-7; D: .
DNA: TGTGCCAGCAGTTTCGGGGGCGCGGCCGGGGAGCTGTTTTTT; CDR3: CASSFGGAAGELFF; V: TRBV27; size: .; J: TRBJ2-2; D: .
DNA: TGTGGAGGCGGGTCCACAGATACGCAGTATTTT; CDR3: CGGGSTDTQYF; V: TRBV7-9; size: .; J: TRBJ2-3; D: .
DNA: TGCGCCAGCAGCTTGTCTCCGGACAGAAGCTACGAGCAGTACTTC; CDR3: CASSLSPDRSYEQYF; V: TRBV5-1; size: .; J: TRBJ2-7; D: .
DNA: TGTGCCTGGGGCCTAATTGGTAGCTCCTACAATGAGCAGTTCTTC; CDR3: CAWGLIGSSYNEQFF; V: TRBV30; size: .; J: TRBJ2-1; D: .
DNA: TGTGCCAGCAGTTTCCCGCCCAGGGGTCAGCCCCAGCATTTT; CDR3: CASSFPPRGQPQHF; V: TRBV28; size: once; J: TRBJ1-5; D: .
DNA: TGTGCCAGCACCTCCGGATTCAGCTCCTACGAGCAGTACTTC; CDR3: CASTSGFSSYEQYF; V: TRBV6-1; size: .; J: TRBJ2-7; D: .
DNA: TGTGCCAGCAGTGAGGTTCACACTAGCGAGCAGTACTTC; CDR3: CASSEVHTSEQYF; V: TRBV6-4; size: .; J: TRBJ2-7; D: .
DNA: TGTGCCAGCAGTGAAGGTTTTAGACAAGAGACCCAGTACTTC; CDR3: CASSEGFRQETQYF; V: TRBV2; size: .; J: TRBJ2-5; D: .
DNA: TGTGCCAGCAGTTTCCAAAATCCGGGACTAGCGGCCGATAGCTCCTACGAGCAGTACTTC; CDR3: CASSFQNPGLAADSSYEQYF; V: TRBV28; size: .; J: TRBJ2-7; D: TRBD2
DNA: TGTGCCAGCAGCTTAGTCCAAGGAGGAGAGCAGTACTTC; CDR3: CASSLVQGGEQYF; V: TRBV11-3; size: .; J: TRBJ2-7; D: .
DNA: TGCGCCAGCAGACGGACAGCGACAGATACGCAGTATTTT; CDR3: CASRRTATDTQYF; V: TRBV5-1; size: .; J: TRBJ2-3; D: .
DNA: TGTGCCAGCAGCGCCTCCGGGACTAGCTCCTACGAGCAGTACTTC; CDR3: CASSASGTSSYEQYF; V: TRBV7-2; size: .; J: TRBJ2-7; D: TRBD2
DNA: TGCGCCAGCAGCTTTTCCGGGACGGCCAAAAACATTCAGTACTTC; CDR3: CASSFSGTAKNIQYF; V: TRBV5-1; size: .; J: TRBJ2-4; D: .
DNA: TGTGCCAGCAGTCCCCCTCTAGCGGGAGCGGCAGATACGCAGTATTTT; CDR3: CASSPPLAGAADTQYF; V: TRBV28; size: once; J: TRBJ2-3; D: TRBD2
DNA: TGCGCCAGCAGCTCCGGGACGGTCCCCTACGAGCAGTACTTC; CDR3: CASSSGTVPYEQYF; V: TRBV5-1; size: .; J: TRBJ2-7; D: .
DNA: TGCGCCAGCAGCTTGGTCCCATCACCCGGGACAGATACGCAGTATTTT; CDR3: CASSLVPSPGTDTQYF; V: TRBV5-1; size: .; J: TRBJ2-3; D: .
DNA: TGTGCCAGCAGCTTTCAGGGCACAGATACGCAGTATTTT; CDR3: CASSFQGTDTQYF; V: TRBV13; size: .; J: TRBJ2-3; D: .
DNA: TGTGCCAGCAGCCCGGCGGGCACCGGGGAGCTGTTTTTT; CDR3: CASSPAGTGELFF; V: TRBV7-3; size: once; J: TRBJ2-2; D: .
DNA: TGTGCCAGCAGCTTACAGACAGGGCCCTCCTACGAGCAGTACTTC; CDR3: CASSLQTGPSYEQYF; V: TRBV7-7; size: .; J: TRBJ2-7; D: TRBD1
DNA: TGTGCCAGCAGCCGGAACAGCAATTTGAACACTGAAGCTTTCTTT; CDR3: CASSRNSNLNTEAFF; V: TRBV14; size: once; J: TRBJ1-1; D: .
DNA: TGTGCCAGCAGTAACCCTACAGGGTCGTCTGAGACCCAGTACTTC; CDR3: CASSNPTGSSETQYF; V: TRBV21-1; size: .; J: TRBJ2-5; D: .
DNA: TGTGCCAGCAGCTCACTCCGAGGTGACCTTTCCGAGCAGTACTTC; CDR3: CASSSLRGDLSEQYF; V: TRBV7-8; size: .; J: TRBJ2-7; D: .
DNA: TGTGCTAGTGGTTTGGTACTGGAACGGGGGCTGGGTAACTATGGCTACACCTTC; CDR3: CASGLVLERGLGNYGYTF; V: TRBV12-5; size: .; J: TRBJ1-2; D: .